A selection of T cell receptor beta chains follows, all from one sample in a study of T-cell memory formation after mild COVID-19. TCRdb reanalysed the 5' RACE reads using MiXCR and keeps one entry per CDR3 protein. This sample has approximately 44,000 distinct CDR3 sequences, with 7.3% found just once. Sequencing input: PBMCs or a T cell subset sorted from them (not recorded which). These receptors came from a young man who had mild COVID-19 (a few samples of this study predate the infection). Cell type and time point are not known. Each CDR3 is given without its conserved first and last residue. Each record gives: J gene, V gene, CDR3 protein.

j_gene: TRBJ2-7
v_gene: TRBV15
CDR3aa: ATSSGGQGSYEQY

j_gene: TRBJ1-1
v_gene: TRBV5-4
CDR3aa: ASSYRGRTEAF

j_gene: TRBJ1-1
v_gene: TRBV5-1
CDR3aa: ASSSTSLNTEAF

j_gene: TRBJ2-3
v_gene: TRBV6-5
CDR3aa: ASSPHEQDTQY

j_gene: TRBJ2-5
v_gene: TRBV28
CDR3aa: ASMRSGETQY

j_gene: TRBJ2-6
v_gene: TRBV18
CDR3aa: ASSPLGQGATGANVLT

j_gene: TRBJ2-1
v_gene: TRBV5-1
CDR3aa: ASSFGGYNEQF

j_gene: TRBJ1-2
v_gene: TRBV5-7
CDR3aa: ASSLWFEVPGYT

j_gene: TRBJ2-1
v_gene: TRBV20-1
CDR3aa: SAKAGAYNEQF

j_gene: TRBJ1-5
v_gene: TRBV12-3/TRBV12-4
CDR3aa: ASSFEGNQPQH

j_gene: TRBJ2-4
v_gene: TRBV15
CDR3aa: ATSRDFIIQY

j_gene: TRBJ2-3
v_gene: TRBV5-1
CDR3aa: ASSSEGGSTDTQY

j_gene: TRBJ2-4
v_gene: TRBV6-6
CDR3aa: ASSGIGRSKNIQY

j_gene: TRBJ1-1
v_gene: TRBV11-1
CDR3aa: ASSRQVVGTEAF

j_gene: TRBJ1-2
v_gene: TRBV7-9
CDR3aa: ASSPGPLYGYT

j_gene: TRBJ1-5
v_gene: TRBV12-3/TRBV12-4
CDR3aa: ASSLDRALKPQH

j_gene: TRBJ2-5
v_gene: TRBV7-9
CDR3aa: ASSLFIQETQY

j_gene: TRBJ1-1
v_gene: TRBV7-2
CDR3aa: ASSRVTGDTEAF

j_gene: TRBJ2-2
v_gene: TRBV5-6
CDR3aa: ASSLLLAGGRTGELF

j_gene: TRBJ2-1
v_gene: TRBV19
CDR3aa: ASLVSGGNLYNEQF

j_gene: TRBJ1-5
v_gene: TRBV4-1
CDR3aa: ASSQEVLFGPRSPQH

j_gene: TRBJ2-3
v_gene: TRBV27
CDR3aa: ASSLVGTLDTQY

j_gene: TRBJ1-4
v_gene: TRBV14
CDR3aa: ASSRGPEGRLF

j_gene: TRBJ1-3
v_gene: TRBV7-2
CDR3aa: ASSLAGRYSGNTIY